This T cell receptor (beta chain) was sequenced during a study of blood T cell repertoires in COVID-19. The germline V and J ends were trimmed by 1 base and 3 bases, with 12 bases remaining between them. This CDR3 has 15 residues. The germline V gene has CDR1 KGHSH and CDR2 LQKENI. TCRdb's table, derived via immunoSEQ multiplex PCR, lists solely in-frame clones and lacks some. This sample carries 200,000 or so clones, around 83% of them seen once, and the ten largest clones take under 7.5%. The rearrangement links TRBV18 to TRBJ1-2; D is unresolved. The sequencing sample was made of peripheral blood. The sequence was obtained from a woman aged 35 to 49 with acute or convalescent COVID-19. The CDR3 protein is CASSPLPTLDYGYTF. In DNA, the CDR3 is TGTGCCAGCTCACCACTGCCGACACTTGACTATGGCTACACCTTC.